This passage covers 5 T cell receptor beta chains from one sample sequenced in a study of T cell responses to AZD1222 COVID-19 vaccine. Sequencing was performed with immunoSEQ multiplex PCR; in TCRdb, only in-frame clones are kept and a portion is missing. The data show some 100,000 clones, with about 87% seen just once and approximately 12% held by the top ten. Sample: peripheral blood, taken on day 0 of AZD1222 vaccination. These receptors originate from an adult in good health.

The chain couples TRBV12-3 or TRBV12-4 to TRBJ2-7; 8 bases match TRBD2. J lost 1 base, V lost 8 bases, and 4 bases had no gene match. This CDR3 has 13 residues. DNA for the CDR3: TGTGCCAGCGTCCGGGGGGGTTCCTACGAGCAGTACTTC. Translation gives CASVRGGSYEQYF.

The chain recombines TRBV5-1 with TRBJ1-1; possible D gene TRBD1, 5 bases. V shed 3 bases and J shed 3 bases, with 18 bases lying between them. CDR3 length: 16 residues. The germline V gene encodes CDR1 SGHRS and CDR2 YFSETQ. CDR3 sequence reads: CASSWSTVGMDTEAFF. The CDR3 bases are TGCGCCAGCAGCTGGTCGACAGTAGGAATGGACACTGAAGCTTTCTTT.

Concerning this clone itself: This specimen includes other DNA sequences encoding the same CDR3. The chain joins TRBV5-1 to TRBJ2-7; D may correspond to TRBD1 or TRBD2 (5 bases each). There are 13 residues in the CDR3. Germline values: CDR1 SGHRS, CDR2 YFSETQ. V lost 8 bases, J lost 4 bases, and 16 bases lay in between. CDR3 bases: TGCGCCAGTTCCCTCTTGGGGGATTACGAGCAGTACTTC. The encoded protein is CASSLLGDYEQYF. Variable domain in full (rest from reference TRBV5-1 and TRBJ2-7): KAGVTQTPRYLIKTRGQQVTLSCSPISGHRSVSWYQQTPGQGLQFLFEYFSETQRNKGNFPGRFSGRQFSNSRSEMNVSTLELGDSALYLCASSLLGDYEQYFGPGTRLTVT.

The chain has TRBV5-1 and TRBJ1-5, with a tentative D call TRBD1 (5 bases). Germline CDR1 and CDR2: SGHRS and YFSETQ. Trimming pared 5 bases from V and 4 bases from J, leaving 16 bases between. The CDR3 totals 15 residues. CDR3 loop: CASRGQPGENQPQHF. DNA of the CDR3: TGCGCCAGCAGAGGACAACCCGGGGAGAATCAGCCCCAGCATTTT. The variable domain in full, with the rest retrieved from reference TRBV5-1 and TRBJ1-5, is KAGVTQTPRYLIKTRGQQVTLSCSPISGHRSVSWYQQTPGQGLQFLFEYFSETQRNKGNFPGRFSGRQFSNSRSEMNVSTLELGDSALYLCASRGQPGENQPQHFGDGTRLSIL.

This sequence joins TRBV7-2 and TRBJ2-2, with a tentative D call TRBD2 (6 bases). Germline CDR1 is SGHTA and CDR2 is FQGNSA. V lost 5 bases to trimming and J lost 1 base, with 11 bases between them. The CDR3 loop spans 15 amino acids. CDR3 amino acids: CASSRLAVNTGELFF. CDR3 nucleotide sequence: TGTGCCAGCAGCCGGTTAGCGGTGAACACCGGGGAGCTGTTTTTT. Combining the CDR3 with reference TRBV7-2 and TRBJ2-2 gives the whole variable domain GAGVSQSPSNKVTEKGKDVELRCDPISGHTALYWYRQSLGQGLEFLIYFQGNSAPDKSGLPSDRFSAERTGGSVSTLTIQRTQQEDSAVYLCASSRLAVNTGELFFGEGSRLTVL.